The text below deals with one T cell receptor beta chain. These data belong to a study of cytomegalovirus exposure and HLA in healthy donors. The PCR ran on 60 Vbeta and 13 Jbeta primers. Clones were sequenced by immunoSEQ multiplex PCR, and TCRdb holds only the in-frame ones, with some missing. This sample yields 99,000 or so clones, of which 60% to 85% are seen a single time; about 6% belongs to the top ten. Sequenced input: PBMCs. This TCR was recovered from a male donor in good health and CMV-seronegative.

CDR3 amino acids: CASSQDSAVRGGLSNQPQHF. The DNA of the CDR3 is TGCGCCAGCAGCCAAGATTCCGCGGTACGGGGGGGCCTGAGCAATCAGCCCCAGCATTTT. The genes are TRBV4-1 and TRBJ1-5, with D possibly TRBD1 on 6 matching bases. The CDR3 loop spans 20 amino acids. The V end lost 0 bases, the J end lost 1 base, and 22 bases lay between the germline ends. The germline gives CDR1 MGHRA, CDR2 YSYEKL.